Shown below are 4 T cell receptor beta chains from a single sample sequenced in a study of cytomegalovirus exposure and HLA in healthy donors (dated by TCRdb to about 2017). Library creation used the immunoSEQ multiplex PCR assay. For the multiplex PCR, a mixture combining 60 forward primers for TCR Vbeta segments and 13 reverse primers for TCR Jbeta segments was used. TCRdb limited this immuneACCESS table to in-frame rearrangements with V and J called. A share of clones is missing; checked studies link under half to unresolved V genes, and the rest is unexplained. Present in this sample are around 120,000 clones, 80% to 85% of which were seen just once. The ten most abundant clones make up less than 0.75% of the sample. Material: PBMCs. These TCRs come from a man aged 18 to 29 in good health and CMV-seronegative.

This clone appeared once. The V call is TRBV12-5, the J call TRBJ1-2; no definite D call. CDR3 length: 14 residues. V lost 5 bases, J lost 1 base, and 11 bases lay in between. From germline, CDR1 is LGHNT and CDR2 FRNRAP. The CDR3 region is CASGPTRVNYGYTF. CDR3 bases: TGTGCTAGTGGTCCAACACGGGTTAACTATGGCTACACCTTC.

This clone was seen once. The CDR3 reads CATLLAGTDRSVQETQYF. The CDR3 DNA follows: TGTGCCACTCTACTTGCCGGGACAGACAGATCCGTCCAAGAGACCCAGTACTTC. This sequence joins TRBV15 and TRBJ2-5; 7 bases are a match to TRBD1. The V and J ends lost 9 bases and 1 base, in that order; junction bases with no gene match: 20. The CDR3 has 18 amino acids. Germline V gives CDR1 LNHNV, CDR2 YYDKDF (reference sequence).

The genes are TRBV5-1 and TRBJ1-1, with a possible D match to TRBD1 (5 bases). This CDR3 region has 14 residues. CDR1 SGHRS and CDR2 YFSETQ come from the germline V gene. Deletions cut 0 bases from V and 5 bases from J, with 11 bases between. The CDR3 loop reads CASSLVVGGTEAFF. Written as DNA, the CDR3 is TGCGCCAGCAGCTTGGTTGTCGGGGGGACTGAAGCTTTCTTT.

This chain uses TRBV5-1 with TRBJ1-2; D gene unclear. The CDR3 consists of 15 residues. Looked up from germline, CDR1 is SGHRS and CDR2 is YFSETQ. V was shortened by 0 bases and J by 2 bases, with 11 bases between the two germline ends. CDR3 amino acids: CASSLDGRPNYGYTF. CDR3 sequence (DNA): TGCGCCAGCAGCTTGGACGGCAGGCCCAACTATGGCTACACCTTC. Together with reference TRBV5-1 and TRBJ1-2, the CDR3 gives the full variable domain: KAGVTQTPRYLIKTRGQQVTLSCSPISGHRSVSWYQQTPGQGLQFLFEYFSETQRNKGNFPGRFSGRQFSNSRSEMNVSTLELGDSALYLCASSLDGRPNYGYTFGSGTRLTVV.